This TCR beta chain was captured in a study of blood T cells in healthy people across ages. Through a sample-barcoded 5' primer and a J-beta primer mix, a second PCR was run for roughly 6 to 11 cycles. Each of the cDNA molecules was tagged by a template-switch adaptor with 12 random nucleotides. TCRdb re-called the 5' RACE reads through MiXCR, storing one row per CDR3 protein. The profile shows hundreds of thousands of distinct CDR3 sequences, about 50% of them singletons. Germline CDR1 SGHTA, CDR2 FQGTGA. This CDR3 spans 13 amino acids. Of note for this clonotype: It may be a read error: a sequence one base away is much more abundant.

The sample was blood. The chain combines TRBV7-3 with TRBJ2-3; no firm D call. This receptor was obtained from a woman at least 80 years old in good health. Here the CDR3 DNA reads TGTGCCGGCAGCGTCTCAGGCACAGATACGCAGTATTTT. Protein product: CAGSVSGTDTQYF.